A single sample gave rise to the 23 T cell receptor beta chains below, sequenced in a study of immune evolution from preneoplasia to lung adenocarcinoma. Repertoires were generated with immunoSEQ multiplex PCR, while TCRdb's copy carries only in-frame clones and drops some. The table lists approximately 6,800 clones, around 85% of them singletons. Sequencing was carried out using FFPE invasive lung adenocarcinoma tissue. These receptors came from a person aged 50-70 years with lung adenocarcinoma.

The chain is built from TRBV2 and TRBJ1-5; D remains unclear. Germline V gene lookup returns CDR1 SNHLY and CDR2 FYNNEI. The CDR3 has 13 amino acids. Between the trimmed V and J ends, which lost 8 bases and 0 bases, there was a span of 8 bases. DNA for the CDR3: TGTGCCAGCCGCAGTTTTAGCAATCAGCCCCAGCATTTT. Translating gives CASRSFSNQPQHF.

The genes are TRBV6-1 and TRBJ2-2; TRBD1 agrees at 8 bases. The CDR3 spans 14 residues. Trimming took 6 bases from V and 5 from J; bases not matched to a gene: 5. Germline V gene data show CDR1 as MNHNS and CDR2 as SASEGT. The CDR3 protein is CASSMTGVTGELFF. The CDR3 DNA is TGTGCCAGCAGCATGACAGGGGTGACCGGGGAGCTGTTTTTT.

The chain carries TRBV5-1 and TRBJ2-5; 9 nucleotides line up with TRBD1. The CDR3 spans 16 residues. Losses at the gene ends were 4 bases for V and 2 bases for J; bases not matched to a gene: 9. CDR1 SGHRS and CDR2 YFSETQ come from the germline V gene. The CDR3 sequence is CASSRGQGSIQETQYF. CDR3 DNA: TGCGCCAGCAGCCGGGGACAGGGTTCGATTCAAGAGACCCAGTACTTC.

The rearrangement joins TRBV5-4 to TRBJ2-2, with 7 bases matching TRBD2. CDR1 SGHNT and CDR2 YYREEE come from the germline V gene (reference sequence). The V and J ends lost 4 bases and 5 bases, in that order; junction bases with no gene match: 11. This CDR3 is built from 16 residues. The CDR3: CASSLRTRIMTGELFF. In DNA, the CDR3 is TGTGCCAGCAGCCTAAGGACTAGGATAATGACCGGGGAGCTGTTTTTT. Complete variable domain (other parts from reference TRBV5-4 and TRBJ2-2): ETGVTQSPTHLIKTRGQQVTLRCSSQSGHNTVSWYQQALGQGPQFIFQYYREEENGRGNFPPRFSGLQFPNYSSELNVNALELDDSALYLCASSLRTRIMTGELFFGEGSRLTVL.

The V gene is TRBV9, the J gene TRBJ2-1; 8 positions agree with TRBD2. CDR3 length: 15 residues. V shed 6 bases and J 0 bases; nucleotides not matched to a gene: 5. CDR1 is SGDLS and CDR2 is YYNGEE in the germline V gene. The CDR3 sequence is CASNTGGSSYNEQFF. DNA for the CDR3: TGTGCCAGCAACACGGGGGGGAGCTCCTACAATGAGCAGTTCTTC. The whole variable domain, remainder taken from reference TRBV9 and TRBJ2-1, is DSGVTQTPKHLITATGQRVTLRCSPRSGDLSVYWYQQSLDQGLQFLIQYYNGEERAKGNILERFSAQQFPDLHSELNLSSLELGDSALYFCASNTGGSSYNEQFFGPGTRLTVL.

J is TRBJ1-5 and V is TRBV19; a weak D match, TRBD1 (5 bases). Germline CDR1 LNHDA, CDR2 SQIVND (reference sequence). This CDR3 has 13 residues. V was pared by 5 bases and J by 6 bases, with 11 bases between. CDR3 DNA: TGTGCCAGTAGTCCCGGTGGGGGTCAGCCCCAGCATTTT. This encodes CASSPGGGQPQHF. The variable domain in full, completed from reference TRBV19 and TRBJ1-5, reads DGGITQSPKYLFRKEGQNVTLSCEQNLNHDAMYWYRQDPGQGLRLIYYSQIVNDFQKGDIAEGYSVSREKKESFPLTVTSAQKNPTAFYLCASSPGGGQPQHFGDGTRLSIL.

V and J are TRBV6-6 and TRBJ2-7, with 9 bases fitting TRBD1. Germline CDR1 reads MNHNY; CDR2 reads SVGAGI (reference sequence). The V and J ends lost 4 bases and 2 bases, in that order; junction bases with no gene match: 3. The CDR3 is 14 residues long. The CDR3 reads CASSLGTGPYEQYF. Written as DNA, the CDR3 is TGTGCCAGCAGTTTAGGGACAGGGCCCTACGAGCAGTACTTC.

The rearrangement uses TRBV5-5 and TRBJ2-7, with D uncertain. Germline assignment: CDR1 SGHKS and CDR2 YYEKEE (reference sequence). V lost 3 bases to trimming and J lost 4 bases, with 17 bases between them. CDR3 size: 15 residues. The CDR3 nucleotides read TGTGCCAGCAGCTCAAGCTGGACCCCCGAGTACGAGCAGTACTTC. Protein product: CASSSSWTPEYEQYF.

This chain links TRBV15 with TRBJ2-2; a weak D match, TRBD2 (5 bases). Germline V gene lookup returns CDR1 LNHNV and CDR2 YYDKDF (reference sequence). The CDR3 is 17 residues long. V lost 1 base and J 7 bases, leaving 19 bases between the germline ends. CDR3 in DNA: TGTGCCACCAGCAGAGCTGTCCTAGTCGGGAAAAACGGGGAGCTGTTTTTT. It translates to CATSRAVLVGKNGELFF.

The chain uses TRBV27 and TRBJ1-3; D call uncertain. The germline V gene encodes CDR1 MNHEY and CDR2 SMNVEV (reference sequence). The CDR3 has 15 residues. The V end was cut by 0 bases, the J end by 1 base, with 7 bases between. This CDR3 reads CASSLSVASGNTIYF. The CDR3 region has the DNA TGTGCCAGCAGTTTATCGGTCGCTTCTGGAAACACCATATATTTT.

On this clone: The junction does not match germline at one end; this may be a read error. The chain uses TRBV9 and TRBJ1-2; weak D call: TRBD1 (5 bases). Germline V lookup: CDR1 SGDLS, CDR2 YYNGEE. The CDR3 contains 14 residues. CDR3 sequence: CASSVGGTNYGYTF. The CDR3 region has the DNA TGTGCCAGCAGCGTAGGGGGCACCAACTATGGCTATACCTTC.

This clone was counted between two and nine times. V and J are TRBV28 and TRBJ2-6; 8 bases are shared with TRBD1. The V gene's germline CDR1 is MDHEN and CDR2 SYDVKM. With V trimmed by 3 bases and J by 0 bases, 1 base remained unmatched. This CDR3 is built from 16 residues. The CDR3 sequence: CASSLGQVSGANVLTF. The CDR3 DNA reads TGTGCCAGCAGTTTGGGACAGGTCTCTGGGGCCAACGTCCTGACTTTC.

The rearrangement uses TRBV5-4 and TRBJ1-5; no reliable D call. Germline CDR1 and CDR2: SGHNT and YYREEE (reference sequence). The ends were cut back, 4 bases at V and 3 bases at J, with 8 bases in the middle. The CDR3 covers 13 residues. CDR3 in amino acids: CASSRDNNQPQHF. The CDR3 bases are TGTGCCAGCAGCCGCGACAACAATCAGCCCCAGCATTTT.

V and J are TRBV7-8 and TRBJ2-1, with D possibly matching TRBD2 (5 bases). V dropped 5 bases and J dropped 1 base, with 15 bases sitting between them. This CDR3 spans 16 amino acids. The germline gives CDR1 SGHVS, CDR2 FQNEAQ. CDR3 residues: CASSVKSGWSYNEQFF. DNA for the CDR3: TGTGCCAGCAGCGTAAAGTCGGGGTGGTCCTACAATGAGCAGTTCTTC.

The V and J genes are TRBV30 and TRBJ1-2; maybe TRBD1 (5 bases). V lost 1 base and J 3 bases, leaving 12 bases between the germline ends. The CDR3 is 14 residues long. Germline V gene sequence: CDR1 GTSNPN, CDR2 SVGIG (reference sequence). CDR3 residues: CAWSGWGGDYGYTF. Here the CDR3 DNA reads TGTGCCTGGAGTGGTTGGGGGGGGGACTATGGCTACACCTTC.

Only one count was recorded for this clone. This chain links TRBV10-2 with TRBJ2-7; no clear D. The V end was cut by 8 bases, the J end by 1 base, with 12 bases between. The CDR3 sequence is 13 residues long. The germline CDR1 and CDR2 sequences are WSHSY and SAAADI. The CDR3 DNA sequence: TGCGCCAGCCGCGCAAGTGATTCCTACGAGCAGTACTTC. Translating it yields CASRASDSYEQYF.

The gene calls are TRBV6-1 and TRBJ2-7; D possibly corresponds to TRBD2 (5 bases). Between the trimmed V and J ends, which lost 6 bases and 4 bases, there was a span of 10 bases. Germline V lookup: CDR1 MNHNS, CDR2 SASEGT. This CDR3 is 12 amino acids long. As DNA, the CDR3 is TGTGCCAGCAGGGTCGGGGAGTACGAGCAGTACTTC. Protein sequence: CASRVGEYEQYF.

The chain employs TRBV6-4 and TRBJ2-2, with 14 positions matching TRBD2. The germline V gene has CDR1 MRHNA and CDR2 SNTAGT. The CDR3 length is 16 residues. The ends lost 5 bases at V and 6 bases at J; junction bases unmatched: 5. For the CDR3, the DNA is TGTGCCAGCAGTCGGGGACTAGCGGGAGAGTCCGGGGAGCTGTTTTTT. Translating gives CASSRGLAGESGELFF.

CDR3 DNA sequence: TGTGCCAGCAGCTTAGAGGGTGGGATTAGGACCTACAATGAGCAGTTCTTC. As protein: CASSLEGGIRTYNEQFF. This chain links TRBV11-1 with TRBJ2-1; D is unclear. Trimming stripped 1 base from V and 2 bases from J, with 15 bases between. The CDR3 totals 17 residues. Per germline, CDR1 SGHAT and CDR2 FQDESV (reference sequence).

V gene TRBV18 combines with J gene TRBJ2-7, with 8 bases matching TRBD1. CDR3 length: 14 amino acids. Looked up from germline, CDR1 is KGHSH and CDR2 is LQKENI. Trimming took 3 bases from V and 5 from J; bases not matched to a gene: 6. The CDR3 nucleotides read TGTGCCAGCTCACCTTTTCAGGGGGCCAACGAGCAGTACTTC. Amino acids: CASSPFQGANEQYF.

The V gene is TRBV29-1, the J gene TRBJ2-3; TRBD2 aligns across 8 bases. Trimming at V came to 3 bases and at J to 3 bases, leaving 5 bases not matched to a gene. CDR3 size: 14 residues. CDR1 and CDR2 from the germline V gene are SQVTM and ANQGSEA. The CDR3 region has the DNA TGCAGCGTTGAGGGTAGCGGGATGACAGATACGCAGTATTTT. Protein sequence: CSVEGSGMTDTQYF.

The chain has TRBV5-1 and TRBJ2-3, with D tentatively TRBD1 or TRBD2 (5 bases each). V was cut by 3 bases and J by 2 bases, with 16 bases left in between. Germline CDR1 and CDR2: SGHRS and YFSETQ. There are 16 residues in the CDR3. The CDR3 bases are TGCGCCAGCAGCTCGAGGGGAACTCCACACACAGATACGCAGTATTTT. This gives the protein CASSSRGTPHTDTQYF.

V and J are TRBV6-5 and TRBJ2-5, with TRBD2 matching 7 bases. With 4 bases clipped from V and 2 bases from J, the junction kept 10 bases outside the gene matches. This CDR3 is 16 amino acids long. Germline CDR1 is MNHEY and CDR2 is SVGAGI. CDR3 coding DNA: TGTGCCAGCAGTTTGAACAGCGGGAAGGGGCAAGAGACCCAGTACTTC. Translation: CASSLNSGKGQETQYF.